This T cell receptor beta chain was identified during a study of T cell repertoires in aging, cancer and after chemotherapy. Findings of the study overall: Median generation probability rose over the chemotherapy interval in each cancer cohort, suggesting rebound thymic output.

Remarks on this clonotype: Its antigen is as yet unknown.

A mixed TRB-A/B primer pool amplified rearranged TRB by multiplex touch-down PCR. TCRdb itself ran the multiplex PCR reads through MiXCR, one entry per CDR3 protein. In the table there are fewer than 12,000 distinct CDR3 sequences, roughly a third of which are singletons. Peripheral blood genomic DNA, not sorted cells or RNA, was the template. CDR3 length equals 14 residues. V shed 5 bases and J shed 4 bases, with 11 bases lying between them. Germline lookup yields CDR1 SEHNR and CDR2 FQNEAQ (reference sequence). The sample taken for sequencing was blood. The clonotype was recovered from a human donor in good health. The chain employs TRBV7-9 and TRBJ2-2; D might be TRBD1 (6 bases). In DNA, the CDR3 is TGTGCCAGCAGCATACGACAGGCCACCGGGGAGCTGTTTTTT. Translated, it gives CASSIRQATGELFF.